This section outlines one T cell receptor (beta chain) sequence together with its context. Its specificity is not known. This CDR3 contains 16 residues. The germline gives CDR1 SGHRS, CDR2 YFSETQ. The J segment lost 1 base and the V segment lost 0 bases, leaving 3 bases of the junction unmatched. The data were obtained in a study of CD8 T cells in Susac syndrome. Whole-study results and caveats: Only a relatively small number of individuals were included in the TCR sequencing and HLA analysis.

An input of about 0.5 to 1 ug of RNA was subjected to reverse transcription using random hexamers. The TCR beta CDR3 was amplified by immunoSEQ multiplex PCR across 54 Vbeta, 13 Jbeta. MiXCR was run by TCRdb on the immunoSEQ multiplex PCR reads, yielding one entry per CDR3 protein. The sample records hundreds of thousands of distinct CDR3 sequences, 85% being singletons. Peripheral blood CD8+ and CD4+ T cells were profiled by TCR beta sequencing. Bulk CD8+ and CD4+ cells came from magnetic negative isolation; CD8+ TEMRA by FACS. Sequenced input: CD8+ T cells from PBMCs. V is TRBV5-1 and J is TRBJ2-5; 10 nucleotides match TRBD2. The clonotype comes from a human donor with multiple sclerosis. DNA for the CDR3: TGCGCCAGCAGCTTGGGGACTAGCGGAATCCAAGAGACCCAGTACTTC. This translates into CASSLGTSGIQETQYF. The full variable domain, rest sourced from reference TRBV5-1 and TRBJ2-5, is KAGVTQTPRYLIKTRGQQVTLSCSPISGHRSVSWYQQTPGQGLQFLFEYFSETQRNKGNFPGRFSGRQFSNSRSEMNVSTLELGDSALYLCASSLGTSGIQETQYFGPGTRLLVL.